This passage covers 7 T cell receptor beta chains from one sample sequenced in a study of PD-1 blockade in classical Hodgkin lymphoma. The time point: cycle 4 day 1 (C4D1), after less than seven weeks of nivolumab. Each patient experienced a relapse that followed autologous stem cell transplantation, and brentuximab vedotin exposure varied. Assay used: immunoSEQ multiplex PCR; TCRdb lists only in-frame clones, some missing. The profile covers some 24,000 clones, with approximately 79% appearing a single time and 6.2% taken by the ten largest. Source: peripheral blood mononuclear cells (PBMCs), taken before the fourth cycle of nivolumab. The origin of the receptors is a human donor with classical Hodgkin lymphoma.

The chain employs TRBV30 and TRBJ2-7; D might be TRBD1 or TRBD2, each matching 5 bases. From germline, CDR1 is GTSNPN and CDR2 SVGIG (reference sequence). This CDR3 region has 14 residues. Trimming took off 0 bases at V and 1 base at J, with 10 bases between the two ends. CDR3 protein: CAWSVGAYSYEQYF. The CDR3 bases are TGTGCCTGGAGTGTCGGGGCTTATTCCTACGAGCAGTACTTC.

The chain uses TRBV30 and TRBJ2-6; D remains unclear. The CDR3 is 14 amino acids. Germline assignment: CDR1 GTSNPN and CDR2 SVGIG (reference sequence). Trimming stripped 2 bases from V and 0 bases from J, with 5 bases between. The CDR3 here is CAWSISSGANVLTF. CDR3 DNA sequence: TGTGCCTGGAGTATCAGCTCTGGGGCCAACGTCCTGACTTTC.

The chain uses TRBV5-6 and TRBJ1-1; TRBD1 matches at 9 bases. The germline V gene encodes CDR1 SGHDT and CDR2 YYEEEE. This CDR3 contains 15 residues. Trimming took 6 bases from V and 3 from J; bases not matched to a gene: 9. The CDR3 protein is CASIVGRDRDTEAFF. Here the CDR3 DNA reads TGTGCCAGCATCGTTGGGCGGGACAGGGACACTGAAGCTTTCTTT.

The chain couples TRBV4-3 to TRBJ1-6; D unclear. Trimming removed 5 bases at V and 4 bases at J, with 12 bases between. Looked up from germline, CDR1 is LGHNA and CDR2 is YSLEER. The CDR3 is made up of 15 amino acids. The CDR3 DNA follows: TGCGCCAGCAGCATCCGGACCACATATAATTCACCCCTCCACTTT. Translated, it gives CASSIRTTYNSPLHF.

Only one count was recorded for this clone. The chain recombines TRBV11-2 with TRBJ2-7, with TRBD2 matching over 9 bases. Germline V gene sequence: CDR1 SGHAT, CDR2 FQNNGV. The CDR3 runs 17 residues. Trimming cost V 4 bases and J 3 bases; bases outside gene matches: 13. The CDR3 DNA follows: TGTGCCAGCAGCTCCTTGAAAAGCGGGAGGCATTTCTACGAGCAGTACTTC. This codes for CASSSLKSGRHFYEQYF.

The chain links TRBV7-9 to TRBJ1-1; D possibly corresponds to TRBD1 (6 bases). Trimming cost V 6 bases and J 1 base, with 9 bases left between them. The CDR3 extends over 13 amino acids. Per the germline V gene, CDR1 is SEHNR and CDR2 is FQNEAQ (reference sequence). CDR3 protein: CASSNRENTEAFF. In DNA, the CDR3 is TGTGCCAGCAGTAACAGGGAGAACACTGAAGCTTTCTTT.

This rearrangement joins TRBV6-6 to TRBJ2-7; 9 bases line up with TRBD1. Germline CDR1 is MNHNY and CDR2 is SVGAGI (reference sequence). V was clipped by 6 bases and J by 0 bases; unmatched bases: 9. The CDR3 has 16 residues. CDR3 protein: CASSYNGQGNSYEQYF. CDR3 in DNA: TGTGCCAGCAGCTACAACGGACAGGGGAACTCCTACGAGCAGTACTTC.